These 20 T cell receptor beta chains share one sample of origin, sequenced in a study of cytomegalovirus exposure and HLA in healthy donors. Here immunoSEQ multiplex PCR was the method, and the copy in TCRdb shows in-frame clones only, minus some. The table includes 250,000 to 350,000 clones, approximately 88% detected once. The sample taken for sequencing was PBMCs. The receptors were gathered from a man aged 30 to 39 in good health and CMV-seronegative.

This chain links TRBV5-6 with TRBJ1-5; 7 nucleotides align to TRBD1. CDR3 length: 14 amino acids. Losses at the gene ends were 4 bases for V and 4 bases for J; bases not matched to a gene: 5. CDR1 and CDR2 from the germline V gene are SGHDT and YYEEEE. The CDR3 region is CASSVDRVNQPQHF. CDR3 nucleotide sequence: TGTGCCAGCAGCGTAGACAGGGTGAATCAGCCCCAGCATTTT.

The chain has TRBV7-2 and TRBJ2-3; D unresolved. Deletions cut 5 bases from V and 3 bases from J, with 9 bases between. CDR1 is SGHTA and CDR2 is FQGNSA in the germline V gene. The CDR3 has 13 residues. The CDR3 nucleotides are TGTGCCAGCAGCCCAGTACCGACAGATACGCAGTATTTT. Its protein product is CASSPVPTDTQYF.

V usage is TRBV7-2 and J usage is TRBJ1-2, with 12 bases identical to TRBD1. With 3 bases clipped from V and 7 bases from J, the junction kept 9 bases outside the gene matches. CDR1 is SGHTA, CDR2 FQGNSA, per germline. The length of the CDR3 is 16 residues. DNA for the CDR3: TGTGCCAGCAGCTTCCTACCGGGACAGGGGGCCGCTGGCTACACCTTC. Its protein product is CASSFLPGQGAAGYTF. Full variable domain (remainder filled in from reference TRBV7-2 and TRBJ1-2): GAGVSQSPSNKVTEKGKDVELRCDPISGHTALYWYRQSLGQGLEFLIYFQGNSAPDKSGLPSDRFSAERTGGSVSTLTIQRTQQEDSAVYLCASSFLPGQGAAGYTFGSGTRLTVV.

The chain is built from TRBV2 and TRBJ2-4; D not certain. V was trimmed by 4 bases and J by 1 base, leaving 5 bases between them. Germline CDR1 reads SNHLY; CDR2 reads FYNNEI. This CDR3 is built from 13 residues. CDR3 residues: CASSAEAKNIQYF. The CDR3 nucleotides are TGTGCCAGCAGTGCTGAGGCCAAAAACATTCAGTACTTC.

The chain uses TRBV5-1 and TRBJ2-1; 8 nucleotides match TRBD2. The CDR3 runs to 16 residues. From germline, CDR1 is SGHRS and CDR2 YFSETQ. V lost 4 bases and J lost 5; bases outside the gene matches: 11. The CDR3 DNA sequence: TGCGCCAGCAGCCCCAGGACTAGCCCAAGTCACAATGAGCAGTTCTTC. It translates to CASSPRTSPSHNEQFF.

This chain uses TRBV4-2 with TRBJ2-5; a possible D gene is TRBD2 (6 bases). Germline CDR1 LGHNA, CDR2 YNFKEQ. Trimming took 1 base from V and 7 from J, leaving 10 bases between them. This CDR3 contains 13 residues. This chain's CDR3 is CASSQVLRGTQYF. The CDR3 DNA reads as TGTGCCAGCAGCCAAGTATTGCGGGGGACCCAGTACTTC.

This rearrangement joins TRBV5-6 to TRBJ1-1; 10 bases agree with TRBD1. The CDR3 totals 14 residues. Germline V CDR1 and CDR2: SGHDT, YYEEEE. The V segment lost 2 bases and the J segment 8 bases; nucleotides outside the gene matches: 6. CDR3 nucleotides: TGTGCCAGCAGCTTTACCGGGACAGGGGCGGAAGCTTTCTTT. This encodes CASSFTGTGAEAFF.

This clone occurred a few times. The chain couples TRBV4-3 to TRBJ1-6; 7 bases match TRBD1. The CDR3 extends over 16 amino acids. CDR1 is LGHNA, CDR2 YSLEER, per germline. The V segment lost 1 base and the J segment 7 bases; nucleotides outside the gene matches: 7. This CDR3 reads CASSQGTGTVNSPLHF. The CDR3 coding sequence is TGCGCCAGCAGCCAAGGCACCGGGACAGTAAATTCACCCCTCCACTTT.

The rearrangement joins TRBV30 to TRBJ2-1; TRBD2 might be the D (6 bases). Germline values: CDR1 GTSNPN, CDR2 SVGIG (reference sequence). With 2 bases removed from V and 4 bases from J, the gap between germline ends came to 15 bases. CDR3 size: 15 residues. For the CDR3, the DNA is TGTGCCTGGAGTACCGGGACTCGTCGTTACAATGAGCAGTTCTTC. This translates into CAWSTGTRRYNEQFF.

The chain recombines TRBV5-1 with TRBJ1-3; possible D gene TRBD1, 6 bases. Germline CDR1 reads SGHRS; CDR2 reads YFSETQ. This CDR3 comprises 16 residues. Trimming stripped 4 bases from V and 0 bases from J, with 14 bases between. Here the CDR3 DNA reads TGCGCCAGCAGCCCTAGGGACACCCGCTCTGGAAACACCATATATTTT. Translation: CASSPRDTRSGNTIYF.

This clone was detected only once. The chain has TRBV5-1 and TRBJ2-5, with TRBD1 identical over 7 bases. The CDR3 runs 16 residues. The germline V gene has CDR1 SGHRS and CDR2 YFSETQ. Unmatched junction bases numbered 6, after V lost 1 base and J lost 0 bases. CDR3 in amino acids: CASSLRTGLYQETQYF. The DNA of the CDR3 is TGCGCCAGCAGCTTGAGGACAGGCCTCTACCAAGAGACCCAGTACTTC.

The chain joins TRBV11-2 to TRBJ1-3; D possibly corresponds to TRBD1 (5 bases). V shed 1 base and J shed 10 bases, with 17 bases lying between them. CDR1 and CDR2 from the germline V gene are SGHAT and FQNNGV. This CDR3 is built from 15 residues. The DNA of the CDR3 is TGTGCCAGCAGCTTAGGGCCCCGGACACCCAATACCATATATTTT. It is translated as CASSLGPRTPNTIYF.

The J gene is TRBJ2-7, the V gene TRBV2; the match to TRBD2 covers 9 bases. Unmatched junction bases numbered 11, after V lost 6 bases and J lost 5 bases. There are 15 residues in the CDR3. Germline CDR1 SNHLY, CDR2 FYNNEI. The CDR3 region has the DNA TGTGCCAGCAGAATCTCGGGACTAGCATCCCACGAGCAGTACTTC. The encoded protein is CASRISGLASHEQYF.

The chain combines TRBV14 with TRBJ1-1; D possibly corresponds to TRBD1 (6 bases). The CDR3 length is 14 residues. CDR1 and CDR2 (germline): SGHDN, FVKESK. Trimming removed 1 base at V and 4 bases at J, with 10 bases between. CDR3: CASSQVSGVTEAFF. The DNA for the CDR3 is TGTGCCAGCAGCCAAGTATCAGGGGTCACTGAAGCTTTCTTT.

This clone has just one count. V is TRBV29-1 and J is TRBJ1-1; D remains ambiguous. Per the germline V gene, CDR1 is SQVTM and CDR2 is ANQGSEA. The CDR3 is 14 residues long. Trimming left V 4 bases short and J 6 bases short, with 18 bases between. CDR3 sequence: CSVGLPPFNPEAFF. In DNA form, the CDR3 reads TGCAGCGTTGGGCTGCCGCCTTTTAACCCTGAAGCTTTCTTT.

The CDR3 loop is CASSGNPQGNLMRSNQPQHF. The CDR3 DNA reads TGTGCCAGCAGTGGAAACCCCCAGGGGAATCTAATGAGGAGCAATCAGCCCCAGCATTTT. The genes are TRBV2 and TRBJ1-5, with D tentatively TRBD1 (6 bases). The germline V gene has CDR1 SNHLY and CDR2 FYNNEI. The CDR3 is 20 residues long. The V and J ends lost 4 bases and 1 base respectively, with 26 bases between them.

The chain carries TRBV2 and TRBJ2-4; the match to TRBD1 covers 10 bases. The CDR3 totals 14 residues. With V trimmed by 11 bases and J by 4 bases, 8 bases remained unmatched. Germline V gene lookup returns CDR1 SNHLY and CDR2 FYNNEI. The DNA of the CDR3 is TGTGCCCTCTGGACAGGGGGGAAGAAAAACATTCAGTACTTC. Protein sequence: CALWTGGKKNIQYF.

The table lists this clone with a few counts. The rearrangement links TRBV6-5 to TRBJ1-1, with 7 bases identical to TRBD1. CDR3 length: 13 amino acids. Trimming at V came to 6 bases and at J to 5 bases, leaving 6 bases not matched to a gene. Germline V gene lookup returns CDR1 MNHEY and CDR2 SVGAGI. CDR3 coding DNA: TGTGCCAGCAGAACAGGGGAAACAACTGAAGCTTTCTTT. Residues: CASRTGETTEAFF.

This clone has just one count. The V and J genes are TRBV7-2 and TRBJ1-4; 7 nucleotides agree with TRBD1. V lost 3 bases, J lost 14 bases, and 6 bases stayed unmatched. The CDR3 loop spans 12 amino acids. Per germline, CDR1 SGHTA and CDR2 FQGNSA. The DNA for the CDR3 is TGTGCCAGCAGCTTGGAGGGGACAGAGCTGTTTTTT. The encoded protein is CASSLEGTELFF.

This chain joins TRBV30 and TRBJ2-7; the match to TRBD2 covers 8 bases. Trimming cost V 7 bases and J 2 bases; bases outside gene matches: 7. Germline-derived CDR1 and CDR2 are GTSNPN and SVGIG (reference sequence). The CDR3 totals 13 residues. The DNA for the CDR3 is TGTGCCTCCGGGGAGCGGGGGACCTACGAGCAGTACTTC. Protein: CASGERGTYEQYF.